One and the same sample provided the 15 T cell receptor beta chains below, sequenced in a study of T cells after yellow fever vaccination. TCRdb reprocessed the 5' RACE reads with MiXCR, giving one entry per CDR3 protein. The sample contains approximately 96,000 distinct CDR3 sequences, more than 7.5% of which appear only once. The sequences come from CD8+ T cells not binding an NS4B(214-222) dextramer, sorted from PBMCs, collected roughly 15 days after the first yellow fever vaccination. The receptor set was obtained from a man aged 18-30 years who received the YFV17D yellow fever vaccine.

This clonotype was picked up many times. This chain uses TRBV20-1 with TRBJ2-7, with D maybe TRBD1 (5 bases). The germline V and J ends were trimmed by 0 bases and 6 bases, with 9 bases remaining between them. The CDR3 is 12 amino acids. In germline, CDR1 is DFQATT, CDR2 SNEGSKA (reference sequence). The CDR3 protein is CSAREDIPEQYF. The CDR3 region has the DNA TGCAGTGCTAGAGAGGACATACCCGAGCAGTACTTC.

This clonotype was seen ten or more times. This sequence joins TRBV29-1 and TRBJ2-6; D might be TRBD2 (5 bases). The V end lost 1 base, the J end lost 0 bases, and 13 bases lay between the germline ends. Germline V gives CDR1 SQVTM, CDR2 ANQGSEA. This CDR3 region has 17 residues. The CDR3 reads CSVEGEDGDSGANVLTF. In DNA, the CDR3 is TGCAGCGTTGAAGGAGAGGACGGGGACTCTGGGGCCAACGTCCTGACTTTC.

This clonotype was recorded many times. This chain connects TRBV4-3 to TRBJ2-7; weak D call: TRBD2 (6 bases). Germline V gene data show CDR1 as LGHNA and CDR2 as YSLEER. Trimming removed 0 bases from V and 3 bases from J, with 15 bases in between. The CDR3 has 16 amino acids. The DNA for the CDR3 is TGCGCCAGCAGCCAAGATGGGGTGGGGGGATTCTACGAGCAGTACTTC. Protein sequence: CASSQDGVGGFYEQYF.

The sample holds a few counts of this clonotype. This rearrangement joins TRBV4-3 to TRBJ1-3; no clear D gene. V was trimmed by 1 base and J by 0 bases, leaving 13 bases between them. Germline-derived CDR1 and CDR2 are LGHNA and YSLEER. CDR3 length: 17 amino acids. The CDR3 DNA reads TGCGCCAGCAGCCAAGCGCGGCAGACGCACTCTGGAAACACCATATATTTT. Protein: CASSQARQTHSGNTIYF.

This rearrangement joins TRBV5-1 to TRBJ1-1; D may be TRBD1 (5 bases). The ends were cut back, 0 bases at V and 6 bases at J, with 15 bases in the middle. Germline CDR1 and CDR2: SGHRS and YFSETQ. CDR3 length equals 15 residues. The CDR3 DNA reads as TGCGCCAGCAGCTTGGTTGGGGTAGGGGTCGCTGAAGCTTTCTTT. Protein sequence: CASSLVGVGVAEAFF. Full variable domain (remainder filled in from reference TRBV5-1 and TRBJ1-1): KAGVTQTPRYLIKTRGQQVTLSCSPISGHRSVSWYQQTPGQGLQFLFEYFSETQRNKGNFPGRFSGRQFSNSRSEMNVSTLELGDSALYLCASSLVGVGVAEAFFGQGTRLTVV.

The genes are TRBV11-1 and TRBJ2-5, with 8 bases lining up with TRBD1. The CDR3 sequence is 19 residues long. J lost 5 bases, V lost 5 bases, and 22 bases had no gene match. The germline gives CDR1 SGHAT, CDR2 FQDESV (reference sequence). Here the CDR3 DNA reads TGTGCCAGCAGCCTGCTTATCCCCCAGGGGGCTTGGGTAAAGGAGACCCAGTACTTC. Protein: CASSLLIPQGAWVKETQYF.

This clonotype was counted between two and nine times. The rearrangement uses TRBV9 and TRBJ2-7; possible D gene TRBD2, 5 bases. The CDR3 is 15 amino acids. Germline values: CDR1 SGDLS, CDR2 YYNGEE. Trimming took off 0 bases at V and 3 bases at J, with 13 bases between the two ends. The CDR3 is CASSVGTGINYEQYF. In nucleotides, the CDR3 is TGTGCCAGCAGCGTAGGAACGGGGATCAACTACGAGCAGTACTTC.

This chain's CDR3 is CASPLDTQYF. Written as DNA, the CDR3 is TGCGCCAGCCCCTTAGATACGCAGTATTTT. The J gene is TRBJ2-3, the V gene TRBV23-1; D gene ambiguous. TRBV23-1 is an ORF; its function is uncertain. V lost 8 bases and J 5 bases, leaving 5 bases between the germline ends. The CDR3 covers 10 residues.

This clonotype was counted many times. The chain has TRBV20-1 and TRBJ2-7; 8 bases align to TRBD2. Germline V gives CDR1 DFQATT, CDR2 SNEGSKA (reference sequence). The V and J ends lost 6 bases and 3 bases, in that order; junction bases with no gene match: 10. The CDR3 contains 14 residues. The CDR3 nucleotides are TGCAGTGCACCCCGGGGGACTAGTGTCTACGAGCAGTACGTC. Translating gives CSAPRGTSVYEQYV.

The chain has TRBV7-6 and TRBJ2-5; 9 bases are shared with TRBD2. This CDR3 spans 15 amino acids. V trimming: 2 bases; J trimming: 3 bases; junction bases outside the gene matches: 4. CDR1 is SGHVS, CDR2 FNYEAQ, per germline. The CDR3 loop reads CASSLPTSGKETQYF. The CDR3 bases are TGTGCCAGCAGCTTACCGACTAGCGGTAAAGAGACCCAGTACTTC.

Many counts were recorded for this clonotype. The chain employs TRBV2 and TRBJ2-3; no definite D call. CDR1 is SNHLY and CDR2 is FYNNEI in the germline V gene. The CDR3 is made up of 12 amino acids. With 4 bases removed from V and 0 bases from J, the gap between germline ends came to 2 bases. The DNA of the CDR3 is TGTGCCAGCAGTGCTAGCACAGATACGCAGTATTTT. It translates to CASSASTDTQYF.

CDR3 sequence reads: CASSLTRAGTQYF. The CDR3 DNA reads as TGTGCCAGCAGCTTGACTAGAGCGGGGACCCAGTACTTC. This sequence joins TRBV12-3 or TRBV12-4 and TRBJ2-5, with D tentatively TRBD2 (6 bases). Trimming took 6 bases from V and 7 from J, leaving 15 bases between them. The CDR3 totals 13 residues.

The V call is TRBV14, the J call TRBJ1-1, with D uncertain. The CDR3 spans 16 residues. In germline, CDR1 is SGHDN, CDR2 FVKESK. V was shortened by 4 bases and J by 0 bases, with 15 bases between the two germline ends. The CDR3 DNA reads TGTGCCAGCAGCCCGTATCCAAACGGGATGAACACTGAAGCTTTCTTT. Its translation is CASSPYPNGMNTEAFF.

This clonotype was detected ten times or more. V gene TRBV29-1 combines with J gene TRBJ2-1, with D uncertain. Germline assignment: CDR1 SQVTM and CDR2 ANQGSEA. V dropped 5 bases and J dropped 7 bases, with 9 bases sitting between them. The CDR3 has 11 residues. CDR3 DNA: TGCAGCGTTCCTACTCAAAATGAGCAGTTCTTC. Protein: CSVPTQNEQFF.

This chain uses TRBV4-1 with TRBJ2-7; a possible D gene is TRBD1 (6 bases). V lost 0 bases and J 1 base, leaving 10 bases between the germline ends. Germline values: CDR1 MGHRA, CDR2 YSYEKL. This CDR3 has 15 residues. CDR3 protein: CASSQDGRGSYEQYF. CDR3 coding DNA: TGCGCCAGCAGCCAAGACGGCAGGGGTTCCTACGAGCAGTACTTC.